This note documents a single TCR beta chain sequence. This sample stems from a study of blood T cell repertoires in COVID-19. Study-level background: Material from acute and convalescent COVID-19 was sourced from the United States, Italy and Spain. T cells, B-cell-depleted T cells, or PBMCs supplied cDNA or gDNA.

Germline assignment: CDR1 SQVTM and CDR2 ANQGSEA. Trimming cost V 3 bases and J 6 bases, with 14 bases left between them. This CDR3 is 14 amino acids long. Profiled with immunoSEQ multiplex PCR; TCRdb holds only in-frame clones, not every one. This table has around 150,000 clones, more than 80% appearing once. This receptor was obtained from a man between 65 and 79 years old with acute or convalescent COVID-19. Sequencing used peripheral blood. This chain uses TRBV29-1 with TRBJ2-2; possible D gene TRBD1, 6 bases. This CDR3 reads CSVEIGGNSGELFF. CDR3 nucleotide sequence: TGCAGCGTTGAGATAGGGGGTAATTCCGGGGAGCTGTTTTTT.